The count of the clone carrying this T cell receptor (beta chain) is one. What it binds is unknown. Nominally healthy donors were sampled, though unrecorded immune exposures were likely. These data belong to a study of cytomegalovirus exposure and HLA in healthy donors. 60 Vbeta and 13 Jbeta primers were used in PCR. Assay: immunoSEQ multiplex PCR; the TCRdb copy retains only in-frame clones and omits some. The sample lists 95,000 to 150,000 clones; over 60% were seen once. Study-wide findings and caveats: The majority of TCR sequences were rare, yet some public TCRs appeared in many donors. Within an earlier analysis, most TCR beta V segments proved productive either about 87% or about 30% of the time.

The sample taken for sequencing was PBMCs. The sequence derives from a woman in her 40s in good health and CMV-seropositive.

Written as DNA, the CDR3 is TGTGCCATCAGTGAGTCCCTAGACTCGTTGGTGCCCCAGCATTTT. Amino acid sequence: CAISESLDSLVPQHF. This chain connects TRBV10-3 to TRBJ1-5; D remains unclear. The CDR3 contains 15 residues. Per germline, CDR1 ENHRY and CDR2 SYGVKD. The V end was cut by 0 bases, the J end by 9 bases, with 15 bases between.